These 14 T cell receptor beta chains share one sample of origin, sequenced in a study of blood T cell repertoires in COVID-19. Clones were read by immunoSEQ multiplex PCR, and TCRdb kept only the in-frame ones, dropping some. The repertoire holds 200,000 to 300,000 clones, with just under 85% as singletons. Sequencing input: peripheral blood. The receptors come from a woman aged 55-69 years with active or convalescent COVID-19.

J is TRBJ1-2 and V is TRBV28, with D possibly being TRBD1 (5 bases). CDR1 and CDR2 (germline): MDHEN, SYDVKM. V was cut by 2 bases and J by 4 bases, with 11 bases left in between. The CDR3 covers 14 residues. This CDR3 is CASSLTSGPYGYTF. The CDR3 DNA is TGTGCCAGCAGTTTAACATCAGGGCCCTATGGCTACACCTTC.

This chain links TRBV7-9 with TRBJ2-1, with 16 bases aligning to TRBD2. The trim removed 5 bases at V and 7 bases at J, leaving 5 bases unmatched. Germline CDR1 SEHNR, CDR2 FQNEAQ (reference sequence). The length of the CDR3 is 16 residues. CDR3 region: CASSLGTSGRGNEQFF. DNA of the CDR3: TGTGCCAGCAGCCTTGGGACTAGCGGGAGGGGGAATGAGCAGTTCTTC.

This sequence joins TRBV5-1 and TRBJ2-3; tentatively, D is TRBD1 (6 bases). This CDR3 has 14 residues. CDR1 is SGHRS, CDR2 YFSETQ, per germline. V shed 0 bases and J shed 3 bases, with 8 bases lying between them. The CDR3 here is CASSLEDRTDTQYF. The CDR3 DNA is TGCGCCAGCAGCTTGGAGGACAGAACAGATACGCAGTATTTT.

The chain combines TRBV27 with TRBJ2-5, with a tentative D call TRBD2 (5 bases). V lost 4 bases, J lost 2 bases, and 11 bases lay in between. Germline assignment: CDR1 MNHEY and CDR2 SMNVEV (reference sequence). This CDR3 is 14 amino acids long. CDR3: CASSSDGKQETQYF. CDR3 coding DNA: TGTGCCAGCAGTTCCGACGGGAAACAAGAGACCCAGTACTTC.

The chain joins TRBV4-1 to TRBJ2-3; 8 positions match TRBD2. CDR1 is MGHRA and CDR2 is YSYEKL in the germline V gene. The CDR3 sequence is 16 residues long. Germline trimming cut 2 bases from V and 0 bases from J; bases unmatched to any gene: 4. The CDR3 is CASSQPSGSSTDTQYF. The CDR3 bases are TGCGCCAGCAGCCAACCGAGCGGGAGCAGCACAGATACGCAGTATTTT.

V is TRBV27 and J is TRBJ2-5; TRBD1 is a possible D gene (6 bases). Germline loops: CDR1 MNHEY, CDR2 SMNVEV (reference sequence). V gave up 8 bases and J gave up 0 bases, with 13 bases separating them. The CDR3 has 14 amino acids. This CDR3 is CASGTTGYQETQYF. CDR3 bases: TGTGCCAGCGGAACTACAGGGTACCAAGAGACCCAGTACTTC.

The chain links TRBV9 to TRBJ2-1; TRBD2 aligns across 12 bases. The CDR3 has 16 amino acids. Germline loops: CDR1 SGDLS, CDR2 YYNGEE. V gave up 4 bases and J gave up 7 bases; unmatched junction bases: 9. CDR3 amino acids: CASSSSGGGQRNEQFF. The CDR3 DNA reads TGTGCCAGCAGCTCTAGCGGGGGGGGCCAGAGGAATGAGCAGTTCTTC.

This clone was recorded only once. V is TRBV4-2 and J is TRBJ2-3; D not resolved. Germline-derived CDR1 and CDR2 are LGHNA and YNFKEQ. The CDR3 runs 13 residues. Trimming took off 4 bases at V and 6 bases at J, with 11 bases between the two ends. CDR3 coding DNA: TGTGCCAGCAGCCTCCTCGAGGAGGATACGCAGTATTTT. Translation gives CASSLLEEDTQYF.

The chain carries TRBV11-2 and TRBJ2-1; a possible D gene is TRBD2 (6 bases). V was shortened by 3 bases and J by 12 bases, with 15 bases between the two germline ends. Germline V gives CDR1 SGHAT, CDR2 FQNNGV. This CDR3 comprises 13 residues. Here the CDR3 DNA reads TGTGCCAGCAGCTTGGGGACTCAGGAGGGGCAGTTCTTC. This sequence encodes CASSLGTQEGQFF.

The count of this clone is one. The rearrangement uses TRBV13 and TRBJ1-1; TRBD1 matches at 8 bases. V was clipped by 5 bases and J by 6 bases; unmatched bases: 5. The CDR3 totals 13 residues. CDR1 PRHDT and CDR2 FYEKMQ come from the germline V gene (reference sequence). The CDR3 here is CASSLGQGPEAFF. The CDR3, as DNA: TGTGCCAGCAGCCTCGGACAGGGCCCTGAAGCTTTCTTT.

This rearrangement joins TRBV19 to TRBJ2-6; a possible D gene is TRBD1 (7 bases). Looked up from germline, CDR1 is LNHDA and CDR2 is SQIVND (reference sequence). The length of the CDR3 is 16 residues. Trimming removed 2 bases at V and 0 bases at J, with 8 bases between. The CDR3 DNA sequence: TGTGCCAGTAGTATACAGGGGGGCTCTGGGGCCAACGTCCTGACTTTC. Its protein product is CASSIQGGSGANVLTF.

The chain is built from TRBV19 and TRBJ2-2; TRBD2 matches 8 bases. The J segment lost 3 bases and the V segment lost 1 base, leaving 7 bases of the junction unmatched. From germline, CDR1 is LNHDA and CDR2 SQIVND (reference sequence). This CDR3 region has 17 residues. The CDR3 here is CASSIGPGGPYTGELFF. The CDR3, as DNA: TGTGCCAGTAGTATAGGACCGGGAGGGCCCTACACCGGGGAGCTGTTTTTT.

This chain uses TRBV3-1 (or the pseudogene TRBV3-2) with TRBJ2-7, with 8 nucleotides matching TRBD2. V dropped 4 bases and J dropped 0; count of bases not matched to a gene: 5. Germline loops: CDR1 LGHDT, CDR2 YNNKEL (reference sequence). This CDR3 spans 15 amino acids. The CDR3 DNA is TGTGCCAGCAGCCCAATAGCGGGAAGCTCCTACGAGCAGTACTTC. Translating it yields CASSPIAGSSYEQYF.

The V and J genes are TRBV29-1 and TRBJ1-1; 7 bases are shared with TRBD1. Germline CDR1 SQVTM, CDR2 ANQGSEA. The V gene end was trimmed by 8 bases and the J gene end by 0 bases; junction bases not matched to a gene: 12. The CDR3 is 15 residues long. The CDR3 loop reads CSTQGGDRLNTEAFF. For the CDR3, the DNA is TGCAGCACCCAAGGTGGGGACAGACTGAACACTGAAGCTTTCTTT.